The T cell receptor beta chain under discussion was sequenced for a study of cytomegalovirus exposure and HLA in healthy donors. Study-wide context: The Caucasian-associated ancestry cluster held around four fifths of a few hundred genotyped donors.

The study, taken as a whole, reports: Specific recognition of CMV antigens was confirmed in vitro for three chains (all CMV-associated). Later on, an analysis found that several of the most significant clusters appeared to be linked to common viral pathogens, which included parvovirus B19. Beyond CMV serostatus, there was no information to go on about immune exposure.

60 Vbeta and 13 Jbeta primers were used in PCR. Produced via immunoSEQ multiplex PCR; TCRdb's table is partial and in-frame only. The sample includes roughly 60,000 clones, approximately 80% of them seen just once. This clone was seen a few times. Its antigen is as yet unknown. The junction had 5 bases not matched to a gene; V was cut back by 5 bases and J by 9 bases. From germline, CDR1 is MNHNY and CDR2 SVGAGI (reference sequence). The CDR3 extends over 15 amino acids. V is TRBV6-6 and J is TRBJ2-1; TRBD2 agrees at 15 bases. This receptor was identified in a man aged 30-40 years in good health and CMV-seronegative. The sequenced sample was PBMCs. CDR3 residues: CASSPGTSGGFEQFF. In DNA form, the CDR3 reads TGTGCCAGCAGTCCCGGGACTAGCGGGGGGTTTGAGCAGTTCTTC.